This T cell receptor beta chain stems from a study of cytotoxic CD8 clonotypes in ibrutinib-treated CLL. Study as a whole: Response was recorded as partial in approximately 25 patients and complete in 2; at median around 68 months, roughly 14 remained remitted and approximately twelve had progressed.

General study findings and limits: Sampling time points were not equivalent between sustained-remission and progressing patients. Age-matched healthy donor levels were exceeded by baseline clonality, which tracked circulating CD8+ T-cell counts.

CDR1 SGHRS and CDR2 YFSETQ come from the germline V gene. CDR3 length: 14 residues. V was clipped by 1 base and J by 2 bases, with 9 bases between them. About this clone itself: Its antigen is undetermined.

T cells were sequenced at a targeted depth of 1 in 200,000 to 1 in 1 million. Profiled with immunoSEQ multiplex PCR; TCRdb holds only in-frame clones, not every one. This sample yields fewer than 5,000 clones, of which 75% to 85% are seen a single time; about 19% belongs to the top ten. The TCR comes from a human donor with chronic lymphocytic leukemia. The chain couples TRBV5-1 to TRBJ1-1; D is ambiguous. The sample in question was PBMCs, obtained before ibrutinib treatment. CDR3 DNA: TGCGCCAGCAGCTTGATAGGAGAAAACACTGAAGCTTTCTTT. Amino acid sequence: CASSLIGENTEAFF.